The 17 T cell receptor beta chains given below trace back to one sample, sequenced in a study of blood T cell repertoires in COVID-19. Some clones are missing from TCRdb's copy, which holds only in-frame ones; the method was immunoSEQ multiplex PCR. The table has more than 150,000 clones, more than 70% seen once; the top ten hold roughly 7%. Material for sequencing was peripheral blood. The receptors originated from a man between 45 and 60 years old with active or convalescent COVID-19.

The chain has TRBV28 and TRBJ1-1; D might be TRBD1 (6 bases). Looked up from germline, CDR1 is MDHEN and CDR2 is SYDVKM. The CDR3 has 16 residues. V shed 3 bases and J shed 6 bases, with 20 bases lying between them. The CDR3 protein is CASSLKGEIQNPEAFF. The CDR3 DNA reads TGTGCCAGCAGTTTGAAGGGGGAAATTCAAAACCCTGAAGCTTTCTTT.

CDR3: CASSYSGQGVLAFF. In DNA, the CDR3 is TGTGCCAGCAGTTACTCGGGACAGGGAGTTTTAGCTTTCTTT. The rearrangement links TRBV6-6 to TRBJ1-1, with 9 bases fitting TRBD1. Germline V CDR1 and CDR2: MNHNY, SVGAGI (reference sequence). With V trimmed by 0 bases and J by 10 bases, 6 bases remained unmatched. This CDR3 region has 14 residues.

This chain joins TRBV11-2 and TRBJ1-1, with no clear D. The V end was cut by 6 bases, the J end by 3 bases, with 17 bases between. This CDR3 has 15 amino acids. Germline lookup yields CDR1 SGHAT and CDR2 FQNNGV. CDR3 residues: CASSGIRGLYTEAFF. In nucleotides, the CDR3 is TGTGCCAGCAGTGGTATTCGGGGTTTGTACACTGAAGCTTTCTTT.

The gene calls are TRBV10-3 and TRBJ2-7, with 9 bases fitting TRBD1. This CDR3 is 14 amino acids long. CDR1 and CDR2 (germline): ENHRY, SYGVKD. The junction had 9 bases not matched to a gene; V was cut back by 6 bases and J by 6 bases. In DNA, the CDR3 is TGTGCCATCAGGGGGGGACAGGGCGCCATCGAGCAGTACTTC. This gives the protein CAIRGGQGAIEQYF.

The rearrangement joins TRBV19 to TRBJ2-7; TRBD2 agrees at 10 bases. From germline, CDR1 is LNHDA and CDR2 SQIVND (reference sequence). There are 13 residues in the CDR3. V dropped 5 bases and J dropped 7; count of bases not matched to a gene: 5. The CDR3 sequence is CASSPRTSGEQYF. The CDR3 bases are TGTGCCAGTAGTCCCCGGACTAGCGGAGAGCAGTACTTC.

The CDR3 DNA is TGTGCCAGCAGTCAGACTAGCGGGAGCTCGGAGACCCAGTACTTC. Its protein is CASSQTSGSSETQYF. The chain carries TRBV2 and TRBJ2-5; 12 bases match TRBD2. Germline-derived CDR1 and CDR2 are SNHLY and FYNNEI. The trim removed 5 bases at V and 5 bases at J, leaving 6 bases unmatched. This CDR3 region has 15 residues.

The chain carries TRBV3-1 (or the pseudogene TRBV3-2) and TRBJ1-5; D not certain. The germline V gene encodes CDR1 LGHDT and CDR2 YNNKEL (reference sequence). The V gene lost 5 bases and the J gene lost 4 bases, with 12 bases spanning the gap. This CDR3 spans 14 amino acids. DNA for the CDR3: TGTGCCAGCAGCTGGGCCGGAGGAAATCAGCCCCAGCATTTT. This translates into CASSWAGGNQPQHF.

CDR3 in amino acids: CASSDSDSSTDTQYF. The CDR3 coding sequence is TGTGCCAGCAGTGACTCCGACAGTAGCACAGATACGCAGTATTTT. The chain joins TRBV6-4 to TRBJ2-3; TRBD1 might be the D (5 bases). Deletions cut 0 bases from V and 0 bases from J, with 7 bases between. Germline V gives CDR1 MRHNA, CDR2 SNTAGT. The CDR3 has 15 residues.

This chain connects TRBV5-6 to TRBJ1-2; D unclear. The CDR3 runs to 16 residues. Between the trimmed V and J ends, which lost 0 bases and 1 base, there was a span of 13 bases. Germline V gene data show CDR1 as SGHDT and CDR2 as YYEEEE. The CDR3 region is CASSLGVWLLNYGYTF. The DNA of the CDR3 is TGTGCCAGCAGCTTGGGCGTTTGGTTACTTAACTATGGCTACACCTTC.

The chain combines TRBV7-2 with TRBJ2-7; 14 nucleotides match TRBD2. J lost 0 bases, V lost 1 base, and 5 bases had no gene match. The CDR3 spans 18 residues. Per the germline V gene, CDR1 is SGHTA and CDR2 is FQGNSA. CDR3 amino acids: CASSLVRTSGGSSYEQYF. The CDR3 bases are TGTGCCAGCAGCTTAGTGAGGACTAGCGGGGGGAGCTCCTACGAGCAGTACTTC.

The chain combines TRBV7-2 with TRBJ2-7, with D perhaps matching TRBD2 (5 bases). The germline V gene encodes CDR1 SGHTA and CDR2 FQGNSA. CDR3 length: 15 amino acids. Trimming took 5 bases from V and 0 from J, leaving 14 bases between them. The DNA for the CDR3 is TGTGCCAGCAGCATTAATCGGGGTGGCTCCTACGAGCAGTACTTC. This sequence encodes CASSINRGGSYEQYF.

The rearrangement uses TRBV6-5 and TRBJ2-7; 8 bases are shared with TRBD1. Trimming removed 7 bases from V and 6 bases from J; junction bases left unmatched: 8. Germline V CDR1 and CDR2: MNHEY, SVGAGI. This CDR3 is 13 amino acids long. In DNA form, the CDR3 reads TGTGCCAGCACCCGACAGGGGAGAGTCGAGCAGTACTTC. This gives the protein CASTRQGRVEQYF.

The chain has TRBV13 and TRBJ2-3, with 12 bases that match TRBD2. Germline lookup yields CDR1 PRHDT and CDR2 FYEKMQ (reference sequence). This CDR3 spans 17 amino acids. With V trimmed by 3 bases and J by 4 bases, 8 bases remained unmatched. The CDR3 loop is CASSLRASGRDPDTQYF. Written as DNA, the CDR3 is TGTGCCAGCAGCTTGAGGGCTAGCGGGAGGGACCCAGATACGCAGTATTTT.

This clone was seen only once. This CDR3 reads CASSRGGREETQYF. The CDR3, as DNA: TGTGCCAGCAGTCGCGGGGGCCGGGAAGAGACCCAGTACTTC. J is TRBJ2-5 and V is TRBV6-2 or TRBV6-3; tentatively, D is TRBD2 (7 bases). Trimming cost V 5 bases and J 3 bases, with 13 bases left between them. The CDR3 is 14 amino acids. Germline V gives CDR1 MNHEY, CDR2 SVGEGT.

This sequence joins TRBV11-3 and TRBJ1-1, with TRBD1 matching 7 bases. Trimming took 9 bases from V and 1 from J; bases not matched to a gene: 11. The germline CDR1 and CDR2 sequences are SGHNT and YENEEA. The CDR3 has 15 residues. The CDR3 sequence is CARATGAAKNTEAFF. The CDR3 region has the DNA TGTGCCAGAGCCACAGGGGCAGCGAAGAACACTGAAGCTTTCTTT.

The chain recombines TRBV19 with TRBJ2-1; TRBD1 matches 11 bases. Trimming cost V 7 bases and J 8 bases; bases outside gene matches: 7. Germline-derived CDR1 and CDR2 are LNHDA and SQIVND (reference sequence). The CDR3 is 14 residues long. CDR3 sequence reads: CASNSGTGGHEQFF. The CDR3 bases are TGTGCCAGTAATTCAGGGACAGGGGGTCATGAGCAGTTCTTC.

The genes are TRBV10-2 and TRBJ2-5; D gene ambiguous. The CDR3 has 11 residues. V dropped 6 bases and J dropped 1 base, with 3 bases sitting between them. Germline CDR1 reads WSHSY; CDR2 reads SAAADI. CDR3 in amino acids: CASSLQETQYF. The CDR3 nucleotides are TGCGCCAGCAGCCTCCAAGAGACCCAGTACTTC.